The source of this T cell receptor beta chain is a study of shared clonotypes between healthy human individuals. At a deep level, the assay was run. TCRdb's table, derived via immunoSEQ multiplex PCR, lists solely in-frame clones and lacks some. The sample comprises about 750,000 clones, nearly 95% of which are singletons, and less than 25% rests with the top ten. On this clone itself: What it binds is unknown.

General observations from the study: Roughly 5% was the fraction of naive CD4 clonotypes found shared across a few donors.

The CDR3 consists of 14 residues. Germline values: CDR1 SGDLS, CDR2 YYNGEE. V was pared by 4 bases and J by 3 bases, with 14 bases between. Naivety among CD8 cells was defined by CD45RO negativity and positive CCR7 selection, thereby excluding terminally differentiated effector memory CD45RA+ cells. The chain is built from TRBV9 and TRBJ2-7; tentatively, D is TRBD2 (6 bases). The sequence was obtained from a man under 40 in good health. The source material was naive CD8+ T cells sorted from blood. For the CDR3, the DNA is TGTGCCAGCAGCCCGGGGGACTTATTCTACGAGCAGTACTTC. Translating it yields CASSPGDLFYEQYF.